This TCR beta chain comes out of a study of Graves' ophthalmopathy and Graves' hyperthyroidism. The CDR3 has 15 residues. Per germline, CDR1 SGHTA and CDR2 FQGNSA. The trim removed 1 base at V and 6 bases at J, leaving 5 bases unmatched. The diagnostic workup employed clinical symptoms, serum thyroxine, TRAb, thyroid ultrasound and orbital computed tomography. RNA transcripts yielded amplified TCR beta CDR3 regions. HTBI primers served in a first-round RT-PCR, which a second-round multiplex PCR followed. TCRdb independently ran MiXCR on the multiplex PCR reads; one entry per CDR3 protein. The sample yields over a million distinct CDR3 sequences, about 36% seen once. This clonotype came up many times.

The sequencing input was peripheral blood or thyroid tissue (not recorded which). The source of this sequence is an adult man with Graves' hyperthyroidism. J is TRBJ2-7 and V is TRBV7-2; 11 nucleotides line up with TRBD1. The CDR3 DNA is TGTGCCAGCAGCTTAGTTGGACAGGGGGCTGGCGAGCAGTACTTC. This translates into CASSLVGQGAGEQYF.